The 9 T cell receptor beta chains listed next were all sequenced from one sample in a study of blood T cells in healthy people across ages. A second PCR of about 7 to 12 cycles used a sample-barcoded 5' primer and a J-beta primer mix. TCRdb redid the calling of the 5' RACE reads with MiXCR, one entry per CDR3 protein. The table lists about 1.5 million distinct CDR3 sequences, 35% to 45% of them singletons. Specimen: blood. The receptors originated from a woman under 30 in good health.

V gene TRBV12-3 or TRBV12-4 combines with J gene TRBJ2-1; 9 positions agree with TRBD2. After removal of 1 base from V and 13 bases from J, the junction contained 11 bases not matched to a gene. The CDR3 covers 15 residues. The CDR3 loop reads CASSLGGGAPETQFF. Written as DNA, the CDR3 is TGTGCCAGCAGTTTAGGCGGGGGGGCCCCAGAGACCCAGTTCTTC.

The chain employs TRBV4-2 and TRBJ2-6; 7 bases map to TRBD1. The CDR3 runs 18 residues. With V trimmed by 4 bases and J by 0 bases, 9 bases remained unmatched. Germline V lookup: CDR1 LGHNA, CDR2 YNFKEQ. Here the CDR3 reads CASSLLGQQDSGANVLTF. CDR3 bases: TGTGCCAGCAGCCTCCTGGGACAGCAAGACTCTGGGGCCAACGTCCTGACTTTC.

This clonotype was seen a handful of times. The V gene is TRBV20-1, the J gene TRBJ1-2; the D is unclear. CDR3 length: 13 residues. Trimming removed 3 bases at V and 4 bases at J, with 12 bases between. Germline assignment: CDR1 DFQATT and CDR2 SNEGSKA (reference sequence). Written as DNA, the CDR3 is TGCAGTGCTAGTTCTCAGGCTGGCTATGGCTACACCTTC. Translation gives CSASSQAGYGYTF.

This sequence joins TRBV4-2 and TRBJ2-7; tentatively, D is TRBD2 (5 bases). This CDR3 is 14 amino acids long. Deletions cut 4 bases from V and 4 bases from J, with 14 bases between. Germline lookup yields CDR1 LGHNA and CDR2 YNFKEQ. CDR3 sequence: CASSLDLIGYEQYF. In DNA, the CDR3 is TGTGCCAGCAGCCTGGACTTAATAGGGTACGAGCAGTACTTC.

This chain links TRBV12-3 or TRBV12-4 with TRBJ1-1, with 9 positions matching TRBD1. V gave up 6 bases and J gave up 9 bases; unmatched junction bases: 5. The CDR3 has 12 amino acids. Here the CDR3 DNA reads TGTGCCAGCAGCCTCGGGACAGGGAAAGCTTTCTTT. It specifies CASSLGTGKAFF.

This clonotype has a handful of counts. The chain couples TRBV29-1 to TRBJ1-5, with D tentatively TRBD1 (6 bases). Per germline, CDR1 SQVTM and CDR2 ANQGSEA. This CDR3 has 12 amino acids. The CDR3 loop is CATGGQNQPQHF. In DNA, the CDR3 is TGCGCGACTGGGGGGCAGAATCAGCCCCAGCATTTT.

The chain uses TRBV3-1 and TRBJ2-3; weak D call: TRBD2 (6 bases). Per germline, CDR1 LGHDT and CDR2 YNNKEL (reference sequence). The CDR3 contains 15 residues. With 1 base removed from V and 8 bases from J, the gap between germline ends came to 16 bases. CDR3 in amino acids: CASSQVGGSQGTQYF. The CDR3 DNA is TGTGCCAGCAGCCAAGTCGGGGGAAGCCAGGGTACGCAGTATTTT.

The chain links TRBV6-5 to TRBJ2-1; 7 positions agree with TRBD1. With the DNA end fitting TRBJ2-7 better, the J assignment may be wrong. The germline V gene encodes CDR1 MNHEY and CDR2 SVGAGI. This CDR3 spans 14 amino acids. CDR3 amino acids: CASSSYRGYNEQYF. In DNA, the CDR3 is TGTGCCAGCAGTTCCTACAGGGGCTACAATGAGCAGTACTTC.

In nucleotides, the CDR3 is TGTGCCAGCCGCGTCCTGTCGGGTGAAGCTTTCTTT. It encodes CASRVLSGEAFF. The V and J genes are TRBV7-9 and TRBJ1-1; D call uncertain. The germline gives CDR1 SEHNR, CDR2 FQNEAQ (reference sequence). V was shortened by 8 bases and J by 7 bases, with 14 bases between the two germline ends. The CDR3 is 12 residues long.